These T cell receptor beta chains were read from a single sample in a study of blood T cell repertoires in COVID-19. The protocol was immunoSEQ multiplex PCR, while the TCRdb copy is restricted to in-frame clones and leaves out a portion. The sample holds just over 200,000 clones; roughly 75% are singletons and the top ten take 5.5%. Input material: peripheral blood. All receptors come from a woman between 65 and 79 years old with acute or convalescent COVID-19. Both conserved end residues are part of each CDR3. The D gene is left open where the match is weak.

D | J | V | length | CDR3
TRBD2 | TRBJ2-1 | TRBV19 | 17 | CASNLGTLAGGPNEQFF
TRBD2 | TRBJ2-7 | TRBV3-1/TRBV3-2 | 15 | CASSRDLAGDYEQYF
. | TRBJ2-1 | TRBV11-3 | 13 | CASSLIRGDEQFF
. | TRBJ2-1 | TRBV18 | 15 | CASSLSGDKGDEQFF
TRBD1 | TRBJ2-7 | TRBV7-8 | 14 | CASSAGQASYEQYF
. | TRBJ1-6 | TRBV30 | 13 | CAWMVRAREPLHF
. | TRBJ1-2 | TRBV9 | 15 | CASSPRQDYNYGYTF
TRBD2 | TRBJ2-1 | TRBV28 | 14 | CASRQGLEYNEQFF
TRBD1 | TRBJ1-2 | TRBV28 | 13 | CASSSGGAYGYTF
TRBD1 | TRBJ2-2 | TRBV7-9 | 19 | CASSLLLGGQGRGTGELFF
TRBD2 | TRBJ2-2 | TRBV2 | 16 | CASSVLSGRGSGELFF
. | TRBJ2-5 | TRBV7-9 | 11 | CATSGSETQYF
. | TRBJ1-2 | TRBV7-2 | 15 | CASSPRTTSSGGYTF
. | TRBJ2-7 | TRBV18 | 15 | CASSPRTRGPYEQYF
. | TRBJ1-6 | TRBV9 | 15 | CASSVAQGFDSPLHF
. | TRBJ1-2 | TRBV30 | 13 | CAWSVPRNYGYTF
. | TRBJ2-5 | TRBV7-8 | 14 | CASSNAGFKETQYF
TRBD1 | TRBJ2-3 | TRBV19 | 18 | CASSIDPPGQGIFDTQYF
. | TRBJ2-1 | TRBV28 | 16 | CASSRGWFGSYNEQFF
TRBD1 | TRBJ2-2 | TRBV5-4 | 16 | CASSLGGTGNTGELFF
TRBD2 | TRBJ2-1 | TRBV27 | 17 | CASSPEGLAGSYNEQFF
TRBD1 | TRBJ1-5 | TRBV19 | 15 | CASSIDRGGNQPQHF
TRBD1 | TRBJ1-2 | TRBV3-1/TRBV3-2 | 13 | CASSRTGDYGYTF
TRBD1 | TRBJ2-1 | TRBV18 | 14 | CASSLSGTGVEQFF
TRBD2 | TRBJ2-1 | TRBV7-9 | 17 | CASSLGLIAGFDNEQFF
TRBD2 | TRBJ2-7 | TRBV28 | 13 | CASKVAGNYEQYF
. | TRBJ2-7 | TRBV24-1 | 15 | CATSDARTATYEQYF
. | TRBJ2-2 | TRBV6-6 | 14 | CASSYSIGYGELFF
. | TRBJ2-7 | TRBV5-1 | 12 | CASSLTGAEQYF
TRBD1 | TRBJ1-4 | TRBV12-5 | 15 | CASTPPGTGAEKLFF
. | TRBJ2-1 | TRBV24-1 | 11 | CATSDFSSMVF
. | TRBJ1-1 | TRBV10-3 | 16 | CAISESLWQKNTEAFF
. | TRBJ1-1 | TRBV18 | 14 | CASSVGGPNTEAFF
. | TRBJ1-1 | TRBV7-6 | 15 | CASSLLGAGNTEAFF
. | TRBJ1-5 | TRBV19 | 13 | CASSEAVNQPQHF
. | TRBJ1-5 | TRBV6-1 | 14 | CASSEMQGNQPQHF
TRBD2 | TRBJ2-3 | TRBV28 | 17 | CASTDGTSGRGGDTQYF
. | TRBJ1-1 | TRBV3-1/TRBV3-2 | 12 | CASSQTGTEAFF
. | TRBJ2-7 | TRBV13 | 15 | CASSLGPGQSYEQYF
. | TRBJ1-2 | TRBV6-5 | 14 | CASSYKATAYGYTF
TRBD1 | TRBJ1-4 | TRBV27 | 13 | CASSTGGWEKLFF
. | TRBJ2-2 | TRBV21-1 | 19 | CASSGPGQGYLVNTGELFF